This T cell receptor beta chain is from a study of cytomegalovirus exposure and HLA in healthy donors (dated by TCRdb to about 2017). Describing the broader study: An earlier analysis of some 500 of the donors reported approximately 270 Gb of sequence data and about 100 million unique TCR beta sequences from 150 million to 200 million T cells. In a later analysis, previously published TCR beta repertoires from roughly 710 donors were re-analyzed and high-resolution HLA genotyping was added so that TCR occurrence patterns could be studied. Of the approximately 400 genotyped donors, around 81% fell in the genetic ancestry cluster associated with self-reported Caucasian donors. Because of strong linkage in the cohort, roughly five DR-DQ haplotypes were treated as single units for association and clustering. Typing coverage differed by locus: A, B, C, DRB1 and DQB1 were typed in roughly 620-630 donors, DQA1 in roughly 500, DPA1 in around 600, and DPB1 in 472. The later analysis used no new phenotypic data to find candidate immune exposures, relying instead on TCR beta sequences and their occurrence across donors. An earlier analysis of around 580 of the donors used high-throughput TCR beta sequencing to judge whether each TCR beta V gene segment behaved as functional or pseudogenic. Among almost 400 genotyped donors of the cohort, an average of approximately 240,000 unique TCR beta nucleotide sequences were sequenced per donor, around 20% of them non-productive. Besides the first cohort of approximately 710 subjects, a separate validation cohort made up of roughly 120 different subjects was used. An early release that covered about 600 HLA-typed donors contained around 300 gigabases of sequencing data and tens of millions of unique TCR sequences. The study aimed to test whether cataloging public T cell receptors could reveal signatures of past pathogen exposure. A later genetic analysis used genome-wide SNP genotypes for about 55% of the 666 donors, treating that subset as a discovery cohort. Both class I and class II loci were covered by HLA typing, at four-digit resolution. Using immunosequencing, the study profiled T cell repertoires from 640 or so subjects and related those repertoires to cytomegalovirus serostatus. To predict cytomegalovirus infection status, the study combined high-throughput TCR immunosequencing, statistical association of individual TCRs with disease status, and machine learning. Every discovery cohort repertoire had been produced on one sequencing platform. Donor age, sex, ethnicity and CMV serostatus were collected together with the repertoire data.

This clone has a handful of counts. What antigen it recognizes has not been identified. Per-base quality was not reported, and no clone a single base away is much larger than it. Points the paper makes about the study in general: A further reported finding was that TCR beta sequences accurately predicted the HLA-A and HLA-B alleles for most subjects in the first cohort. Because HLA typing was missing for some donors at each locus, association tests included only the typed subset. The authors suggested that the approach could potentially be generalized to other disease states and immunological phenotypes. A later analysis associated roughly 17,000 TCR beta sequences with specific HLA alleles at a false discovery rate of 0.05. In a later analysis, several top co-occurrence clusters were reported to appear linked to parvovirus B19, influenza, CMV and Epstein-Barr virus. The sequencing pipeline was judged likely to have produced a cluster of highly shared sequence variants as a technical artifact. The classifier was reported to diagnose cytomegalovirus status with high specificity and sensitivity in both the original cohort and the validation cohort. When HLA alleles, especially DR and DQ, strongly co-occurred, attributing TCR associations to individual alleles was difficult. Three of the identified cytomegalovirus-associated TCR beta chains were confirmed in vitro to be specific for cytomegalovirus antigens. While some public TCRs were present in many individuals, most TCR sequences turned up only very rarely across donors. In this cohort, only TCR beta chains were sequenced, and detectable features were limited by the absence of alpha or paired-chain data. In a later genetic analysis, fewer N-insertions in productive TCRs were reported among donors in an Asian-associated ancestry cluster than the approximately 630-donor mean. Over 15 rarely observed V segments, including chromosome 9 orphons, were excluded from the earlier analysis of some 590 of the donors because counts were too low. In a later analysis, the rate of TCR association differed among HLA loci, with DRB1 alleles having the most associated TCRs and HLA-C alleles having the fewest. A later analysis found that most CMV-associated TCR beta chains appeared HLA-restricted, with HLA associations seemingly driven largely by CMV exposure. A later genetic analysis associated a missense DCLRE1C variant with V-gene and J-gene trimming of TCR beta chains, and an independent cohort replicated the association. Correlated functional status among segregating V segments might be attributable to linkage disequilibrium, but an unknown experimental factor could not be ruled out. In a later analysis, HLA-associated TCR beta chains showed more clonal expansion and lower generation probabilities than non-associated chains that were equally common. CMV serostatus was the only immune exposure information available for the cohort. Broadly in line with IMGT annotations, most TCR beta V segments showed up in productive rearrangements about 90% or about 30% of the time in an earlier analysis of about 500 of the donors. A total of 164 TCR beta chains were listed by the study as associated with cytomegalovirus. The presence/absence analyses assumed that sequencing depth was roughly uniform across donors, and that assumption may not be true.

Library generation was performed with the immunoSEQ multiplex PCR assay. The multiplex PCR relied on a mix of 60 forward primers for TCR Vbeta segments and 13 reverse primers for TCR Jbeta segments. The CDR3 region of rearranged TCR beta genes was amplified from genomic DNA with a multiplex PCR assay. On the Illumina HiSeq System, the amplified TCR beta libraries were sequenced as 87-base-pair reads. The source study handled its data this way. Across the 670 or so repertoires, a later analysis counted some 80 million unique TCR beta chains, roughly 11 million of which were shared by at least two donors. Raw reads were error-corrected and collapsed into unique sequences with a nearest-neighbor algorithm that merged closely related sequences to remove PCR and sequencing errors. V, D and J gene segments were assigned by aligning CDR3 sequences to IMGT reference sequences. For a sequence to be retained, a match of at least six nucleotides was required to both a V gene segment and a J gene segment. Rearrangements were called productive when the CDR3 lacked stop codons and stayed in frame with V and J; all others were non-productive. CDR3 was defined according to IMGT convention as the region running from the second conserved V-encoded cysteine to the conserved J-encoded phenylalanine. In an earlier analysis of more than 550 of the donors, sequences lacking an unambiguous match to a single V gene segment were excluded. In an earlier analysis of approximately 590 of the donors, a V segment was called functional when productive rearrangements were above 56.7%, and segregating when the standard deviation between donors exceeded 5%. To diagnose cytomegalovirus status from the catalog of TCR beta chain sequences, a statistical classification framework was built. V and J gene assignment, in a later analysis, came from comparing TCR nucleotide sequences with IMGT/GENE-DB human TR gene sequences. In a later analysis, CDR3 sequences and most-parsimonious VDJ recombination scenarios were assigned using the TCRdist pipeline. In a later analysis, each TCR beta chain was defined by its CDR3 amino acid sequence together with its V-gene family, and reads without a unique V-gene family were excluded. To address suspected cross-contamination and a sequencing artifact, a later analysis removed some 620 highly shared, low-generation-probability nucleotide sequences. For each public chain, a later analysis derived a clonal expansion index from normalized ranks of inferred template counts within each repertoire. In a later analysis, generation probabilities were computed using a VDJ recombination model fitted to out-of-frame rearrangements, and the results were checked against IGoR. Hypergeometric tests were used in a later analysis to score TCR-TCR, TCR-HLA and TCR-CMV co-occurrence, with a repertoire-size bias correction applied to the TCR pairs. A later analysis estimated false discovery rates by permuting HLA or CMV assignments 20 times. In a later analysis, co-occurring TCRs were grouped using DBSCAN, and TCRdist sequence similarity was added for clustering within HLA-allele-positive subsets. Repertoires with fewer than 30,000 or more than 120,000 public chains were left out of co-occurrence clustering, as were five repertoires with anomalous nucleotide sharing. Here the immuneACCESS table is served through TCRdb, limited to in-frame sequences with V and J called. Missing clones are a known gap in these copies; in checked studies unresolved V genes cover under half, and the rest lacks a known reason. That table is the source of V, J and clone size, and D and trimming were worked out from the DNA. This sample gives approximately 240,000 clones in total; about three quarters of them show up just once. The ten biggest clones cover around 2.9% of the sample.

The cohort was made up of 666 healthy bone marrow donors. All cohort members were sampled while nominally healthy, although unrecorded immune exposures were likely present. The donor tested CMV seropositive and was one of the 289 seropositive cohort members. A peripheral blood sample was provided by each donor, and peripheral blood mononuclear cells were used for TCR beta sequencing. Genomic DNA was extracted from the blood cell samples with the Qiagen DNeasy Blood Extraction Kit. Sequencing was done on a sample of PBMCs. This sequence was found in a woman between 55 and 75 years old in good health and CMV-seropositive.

The DNA sequence reads TGTGCCGTTCAGAGGGGGCAGGTCACTGAAGCTTTCTTT. Its translation reads: CAVQRGQVTEAFF. The rearrangement combines TRBV28 with TRBJ1-1, with 7 middle bases fitting TRBD1. The CDR3 covers 13 residues, taking in both the cysteine and the phenylalanine. Here the CDR3 DNA is all that survives: 39 bases in frame from base 1. The germline V end is reduced by 11 bases and the J end by 4 bases; junction bases left unmatched: 10. CDR1 and CDR2 are drawn from the germline V gene: MDHEN, SYDVKM.